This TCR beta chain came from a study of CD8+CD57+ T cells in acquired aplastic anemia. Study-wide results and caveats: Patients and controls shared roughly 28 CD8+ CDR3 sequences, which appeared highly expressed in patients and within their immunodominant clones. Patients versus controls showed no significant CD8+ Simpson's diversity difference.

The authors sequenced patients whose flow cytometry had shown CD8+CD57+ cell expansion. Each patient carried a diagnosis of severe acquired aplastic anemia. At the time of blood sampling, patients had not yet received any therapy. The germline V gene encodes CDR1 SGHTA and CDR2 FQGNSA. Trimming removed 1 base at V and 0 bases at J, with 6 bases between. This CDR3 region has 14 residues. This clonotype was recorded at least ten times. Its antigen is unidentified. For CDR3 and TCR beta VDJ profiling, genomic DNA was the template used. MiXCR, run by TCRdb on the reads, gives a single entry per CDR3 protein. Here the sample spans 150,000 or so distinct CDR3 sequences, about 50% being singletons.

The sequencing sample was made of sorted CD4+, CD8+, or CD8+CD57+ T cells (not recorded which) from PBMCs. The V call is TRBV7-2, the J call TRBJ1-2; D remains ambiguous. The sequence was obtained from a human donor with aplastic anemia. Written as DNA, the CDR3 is TGTGCCAGCAGCTTAGTCCCAACTAACTATGGCTACACCTTC. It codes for CASSLVPTNYGYTF. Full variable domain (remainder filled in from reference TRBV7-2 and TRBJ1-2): GAGVSQSPSNKVTEKGKDVELRCDPISGHTALYWYRQSLGQGLEFLIYFQGNSAPDKSGLPSDRFSAERTGGSVSTLTIQRTQQEDSAVYLCASSLVPTNYGYTFGSGTRLTVV.